The source of this T cell receptor beta chain is a study of blood T cell repertoires in COVID-19. For the study at large: The United States, Italy and Spain were the sources of the acute and convalescent COVID-19 samples. T cells, B-cell-depleted T cells, or PBMCs supplied cDNA or gDNA.

The table lists this clone with a count of one. V lost 5 bases, J lost 4 bases, and 17 bases lay in between. CDR1 and CDR2 from the germline V gene are SEHNR and FQNEAQ (reference sequence). This CDR3 is built from 15 residues. Seattle's enrolled individuals joined amid active infection and were then monitored longitudinally. As handled by the study authors: Estimation of nucleated cell counts was performed using reference gene primer amplification. Libraries were prepared by immunoSEQ multiplex PCR; TCRdb keeps only in-frame clonotypes and omits some of them. V and J calls and clone size are those listed in that table; D and trimming were worked out from the DNA. The data contain about 100,000 clones, 80% to 95% of them singletons.

This chain links TRBV7-9 with TRBJ1-2; no clear D. The sequenced sample was peripheral blood. The origin of this receptor is a woman aged 45 to 65 with COVID-19, enrolled during active disease. CDR3: CASSPHSSAGYGYTF. The CDR3 DNA follows: TGTGCCAGCAGCCCCCACTCCTCAGCGGGCTATGGCTACACCTTC. The whole variable domain, filled in from reference TRBV7-9 and TRBJ1-2, reads DTGVSQNPRHKITKRGQNVTFRCDPISEHNRLYWYRQTLGQGPEFLTYFQNEAQLEKSRLLSDRFSAERPKGSFSTLEIQRTEQGDSAMYLCASSPHSSAGYGYTFGSGTRLTVV.